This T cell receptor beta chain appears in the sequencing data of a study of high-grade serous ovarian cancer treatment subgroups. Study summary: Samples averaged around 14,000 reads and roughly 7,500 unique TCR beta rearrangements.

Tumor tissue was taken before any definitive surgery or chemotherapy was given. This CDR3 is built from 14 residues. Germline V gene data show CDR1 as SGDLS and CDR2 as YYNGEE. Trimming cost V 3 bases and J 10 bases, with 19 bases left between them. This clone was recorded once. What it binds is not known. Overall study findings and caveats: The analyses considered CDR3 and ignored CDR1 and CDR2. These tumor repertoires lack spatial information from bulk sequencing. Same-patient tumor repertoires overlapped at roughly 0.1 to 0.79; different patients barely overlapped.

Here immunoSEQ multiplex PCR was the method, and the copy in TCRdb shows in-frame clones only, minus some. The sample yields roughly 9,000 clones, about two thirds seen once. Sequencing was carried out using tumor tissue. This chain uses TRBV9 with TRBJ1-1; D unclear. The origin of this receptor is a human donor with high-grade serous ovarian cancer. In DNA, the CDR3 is TGTGCCAGCAGCGCCACGGGAGGGTTGGGCGGAGCTTTCTTT. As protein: CASSATGGLGGAFF.